The rows below give T cell receptor beta chains drawn from one sample of a study of cytomegalovirus exposure and HLA in healthy donors. Using immunoSEQ multiplex PCR, the repertoire was profiled, and TCRdb retains in-frame clones only, with some absent. The sample lists 150,000 to 200,000 clones; over 75% were seen once. Sample: PBMCs. The receptors shown here come from a woman between 45 and 65 years old in good health and CMV-seropositive. The CDR3 runs from the conserved cysteine through the conserved F or W. A D gene is named only where the DNA matches it firmly. Clone size is not always given. Where it is, it says once, few, many or a class for expanded clones.

cdr3_aa: CASSKNRATNGYTF; cdr3_nt: TGTGCCAGCAGCAAGAACAGGGCTACTAATGGCTACACCTTC; j_call: TRBJ1-2; d_call: NA; v_call: TRBV7-9; clone_size: NA
cdr3_aa: CAISGGQGGISYEQYF; cdr3_nt: TGTGCCATCAGTGGGGGACAGGGAGGAATAAGCTACGAGCAGTACTTC; j_call: TRBJ2-7; d_call: TRBD1; v_call: TRBV10-3; clone_size: NA
cdr3_aa: CASSLLGLARETQYF; cdr3_nt: TGTGCCAGCAGCCTACTGGGACTAGCGAGAGAGACCCAGTACTTC; j_call: TRBJ2-5; d_call: TRBD2; v_call: TRBV7-2; clone_size: NA
cdr3_aa: CASSLTSGGYEQYF; cdr3_nt: TGCGCCAGCAGCTTGACTAGCGGGGGGTACGAGCAGTACTTC; j_call: TRBJ2-7; d_call: TRBD2; v_call: TRBV5-1; clone_size: few
cdr3_aa: CASNDEGDSVYEQYF; cdr3_nt: TGTGCCAGCAATGACGAAGGGGACAGCGTGTACGAGCAGTACTTC; j_call: TRBJ2-7; d_call: TRBD1; v_call: TRBV2; clone_size: NA
cdr3_aa: CASRRNTGELFF; cdr3_nt: TGTGCCAGCAGGAGGAACACCGGGGAGCTGTTTTTT; j_call: TRBJ2-2; d_call: NA; v_call: TRBV5-5; clone_size: NA
cdr3_aa: CASSFYPGNEQFF; cdr3_nt: TGTGCCAGCAGCTTTTATCCCGGGAATGAGCAGTTCTTC; j_call: TRBJ2-1; d_call: NA; v_call: TRBV5-4; clone_size: NA
cdr3_aa: CSVAGVSGIKQYF; cdr3_nt: TGCAGCGTTGCGGGGGTTAGCGGGATTAAGCAGTACTTC; j_call: TRBJ2-7; d_call: TRBD2; v_call: TRBV29-1; clone_size: NA
cdr3_aa: CSVEPAGGPRDTQYF; cdr3_nt: TGCAGCGTTGAACCAGCGGGAGGGCCCAGAGATACGCAGTATTTT; j_call: TRBJ2-3; d_call: TRBD2; v_call: TRBV29-1; clone_size: NA
cdr3_aa: CASSQGQREIDEQYF; cdr3_nt: TGTGCCAGCAGCCAAGGTCAGCGGGAGATCGACGAGCAGTACTTC; j_call: TRBJ2-7; d_call: TRBD2; v_call: TRBV14; clone_size: NA
cdr3_aa: CAWNVKTGLFGGAFF; cdr3_nt: TGTGCCTGGAACGTTAAGACAGGGCTTTTTGGAGGAGCTTTCTTT; j_call: TRBJ1-1; d_call: TRBD1; v_call: TRBV30; clone_size: NA
cdr3_aa: CASSEYLNRVYGYTF; cdr3_nt: TGTGCCAGCAGTGAATATTTGAACAGGGTATATGGCTACACCTTC; j_call: TRBJ1-2; d_call: NA; v_call: TRBV25-1; clone_size: NA
cdr3_aa: CASSAGVRNEQYF; cdr3_nt: TGTGCCAGCAGTGCGGGAGTGAGGAACGAGCAGTACTTC; j_call: TRBJ2-7; d_call: TRBD2; v_call: TRBV7-3; clone_size: NA
cdr3_aa: CASSRGGGQETQYF; cdr3_nt: TGTGCCAGCAGCCGAGGCGGGGGACAAGAGACCCAGTACTTC; j_call: TRBJ2-5; d_call: TRBD2; v_call: TRBV7-9; clone_size: NA
cdr3_aa: CASSRGNTEAFF; cdr3_nt: TGTGCCAGCAGCCGGGGGAACACTGAAGCTTTCTTT; j_call: TRBJ1-1; d_call: NA; v_call: TRBV5-5; clone_size: once
cdr3_aa: CASTTSGDLSYEQYF; cdr3_nt: TGTGCCAGCACCACTAGCGGGGACTTGTCCTACGAGCAGTACTTC; j_call: TRBJ2-7; d_call: TRBD2; v_call: TRBV28; clone_size: NA
cdr3_aa: CASTYYGTGTYEQYF; cdr3_nt: TGTGCCAGCACTTACTACGGGACAGGGACTTACGAGCAGTACTTC; j_call: TRBJ2-7; d_call: TRBD1; v_call: TRBV2; clone_size: few
cdr3_aa: CASSRDSRNTEAFF; cdr3_nt: TGTGCCAGCAGCAGGGACAGTCGGAACACTGAAGCTTTCTTT; j_call: TRBJ1-1; d_call: TRBD1; v_call: TRBV5-4; clone_size: NA
cdr3_aa: CASSQEGGANGDTQYF; cdr3_nt: TGCGCCAGCAGCCAAGAGGGGGGGGCAAACGGGGATACGCAGTATTTT; j_call: TRBJ2-3; d_call: NA; v_call: TRBV4-3; clone_size: once
cdr3_aa: CASSSTGIQEKLFF; cdr3_nt: TGCGCCAGCAGCTCGACAGGTATTCAGGAAAAACTGTTTTTT; j_call: TRBJ1-4; d_call: NA; v_call: TRBV5-1; clone_size: NA
cdr3_aa: CASSGGTAVRKLFF; cdr3_nt: TGTGCCAGTAGTGGGGGGACCGCCGTAAGGAAACTGTTTTTT; j_call: TRBJ1-4; d_call: NA; v_call: TRBV19; clone_size: NA
cdr3_aa: CASSLTGGTIDTQYF; cdr3_nt: TGTGCCAGCAGTTTAACGGGAGGTACGATAGATACGCAGTATTTT; j_call: TRBJ2-3; d_call: TRBD2; v_call: TRBV27; clone_size: NA
cdr3_aa: CASSSPAGLASGQPQHF; cdr3_nt: TGTGCCAGCAGCTCCCCGGCGGGATTGGCTTCAGGTCAGCCCCAGCATTTT; j_call: TRBJ1-5; d_call: NA; v_call: TRBV7-2; clone_size: NA
cdr3_aa: CASSEQGVYEQYF; cdr3_nt: TGTGCCAGCAGTGAACAGGGGGTCTACGAGCAGTACTTC; j_call: TRBJ2-7; d_call: TRBD1; v_call: TRBV6-1; clone_size: NA
cdr3_aa: CASSPPSGARNEQFF; cdr3_nt: TGTGCCAGCAGCCCTCCTAGCGGGGCCCGCAATGAGCAGTTCTTC; j_call: TRBJ2-1; d_call: TRBD2; v_call: TRBV5-4; clone_size: NA
cdr3_aa: CASSEGDRAYGYTF; cdr3_nt: TGTGCCAGCAGTGAAGGGGACAGAGCCTATGGCTACACCTTC; j_call: TRBJ1-2; d_call: TRBD1; v_call: TRBV2; clone_size: NA
cdr3_aa: CATGGGKDQYQPQHF; cdr3_nt: TGTGCCACCGGAGGAGGGAAGGACCAGTATCAGCCCCAGCATTTT; j_call: TRBJ1-5; d_call: NA; v_call: TRBV10-3; clone_size: NA
cdr3_aa: CASSLTGENTEAFF; cdr3_nt: TGTGCCAGCAGCCTTACAGGGGAGAACACTGAAGCTTTCTTT; j_call: TRBJ1-1; d_call: TRBD1; v_call: TRBV5-5; clone_size: NA
cdr3_aa: CATQTGPNTEAFF; cdr3_nt: TGTGCCACCCAGACAGGGCCGAACACTGAAGCTTTCTTT; j_call: TRBJ1-1; d_call: TRBD1; v_call: TRBV2; clone_size: once
cdr3_aa: CASSQGYGLAGDTQYF; cdr3_nt: TGCGCCAGCAGCCAAGGGTACGGGCTAGCGGGGGATACGCAGTATTTT; j_call: TRBJ2-3; d_call: TRBD2; v_call: TRBV4-3; clone_size: NA
cdr3_aa: CSVADTISYNEQFF; cdr3_nt: TGCAGCGTTGCCGACACCATCTCCTACAATGAGCAGTTCTTC; j_call: TRBJ2-1; d_call: NA; v_call: TRBV29-1; clone_size: once
cdr3_aa: CASSLAAPSSGGTYEQYF; cdr3_nt: TGCGCCAGCAGCTTGGCCGCCCCGTCTAGCGGGGGGACCTACGAGCAGTACTTC; j_call: TRBJ2-7; d_call: TRBD2; v_call: TRBV5-1; clone_size: NA
cdr3_aa: CAWSWGHTEAFF; cdr3_nt: TGTGCCTGGAGTTGGGGGCACACTGAAGCTTTCTTT; j_call: TRBJ1-1; d_call: NA; v_call: TRBV30; clone_size: NA
cdr3_aa: CASSPGHRLYEQYF; cdr3_nt: TGTGCCAGCAGCCCCGGACACCGCTTGTACGAGCAGTACTTC; j_call: TRBJ2-7; d_call: NA; v_call: TRBV7-9; clone_size: NA
cdr3_aa: CASSDRARYGYTF; cdr3_nt: TGTGCCAGCAGTGACAGGGCGCGTTATGGCTACACCTTC; j_call: TRBJ1-2; d_call: NA; v_call: TRBV2; clone_size: NA
cdr3_aa: CASSPGRYTIYF; cdr3_nt: TGTGCCAGCTCCCCGGGGAGGTACACCATATATTTT; j_call: TRBJ1-3; d_call: NA; v_call: TRBV11-2; clone_size: few
cdr3_aa: CASSLKGARSYEQYF; cdr3_nt: TGTGCCAGCAGCTTGAAGGGGGCGCGATCCTACGAGCAGTACTTC; j_call: TRBJ2-7; d_call: TRBD1; v_call: TRBV5-4; clone_size: NA
cdr3_aa: CASRTTGGSEKLFF; cdr3_nt: TGTGCCAGCAGGACCACAGGGGGCAGTGAAAAACTGTTTTTT; j_call: TRBJ1-4; d_call: TRBD1; v_call: TRBV6-5; clone_size: few
cdr3_aa: CASGSLGGDYGYTF; cdr3_nt: TGTGCCAGCGGAAGCTTGGGGGGGGACTATGGCTACACCTTC; j_call: TRBJ1-2; d_call: NA; v_call: TRBV5-6; clone_size: NA
cdr3_aa: CAWSVVGATSPLHF; cdr3_nt: TGTGCCTGGAGTGTTGTAGGGGCGACATCACCCCTCCACTTT; j_call: TRBJ1-6; d_call: NA; v_call: TRBV30; clone_size: few
cdr3_aa: CASSHSGTGAYNEQFF; cdr3_nt: TGCGCCAGCAGCCACTCCGGGACAGGGGCCTACAATGAGCAGTTCTTC; j_call: TRBJ2-1; d_call: TRBD1; v_call: TRBV4-3; clone_size: NA